The 20 T cell receptor beta chains below were found in one sample sequenced in a study of blood T cells in healthy people across ages. It was with a sample-barcoded 5' primer and a J-beta primer mix that a second PCR of roughly 7 to 12 cycles was run. TCRdb independently ran MiXCR on the 5' RACE reads; one entry per CDR3 protein. This table has around 1,500,000 distinct CDR3 sequences, approximately 42% appearing once. Material for sequencing was blood. The origin of the receptors is a woman between 18 and 30 years old in good health.

This clonotype was seen more than once but under ten times. The J gene is TRBJ2-5, the V gene TRBV7-2; D remains ambiguous. This CDR3 has 12 amino acids. Germline CDR1 is SGHTA and CDR2 is FQGNSA. The V end was cut by 5 bases, the J end by 5 bases, with 9 bases between. CDR3 sequence reads: CASSMGLETQYF. The CDR3 region has the DNA TGTGCCAGCAGCATGGGTCTGGAGACCCAGTACTTC.

This clonotype was observed at least ten times. This chain joins TRBV28 and TRBJ2-2; the D is unclear. The CDR3 sequence is 14 residues long. Germline CDR1 is MDHEN and CDR2 is SYDVKM. V was shortened by 3 bases and J by 5 bases, with 10 bases between the two germline ends. The CDR3 DNA is TGTGCCAGCAGTTTTAGTTTAGGGACCGGGGAGCTGTTTTTT. It translates to CASSFSLGTGELFF.

The V and J genes are TRBV20-1 and TRBJ1-2; D gene ambiguous. This CDR3 is built from 14 residues. V was pared by 3 bases and J by 3 bases, with 14 bases between. Germline values: CDR1 DFQATT, CDR2 SNEGSKA (reference sequence). CDR3 in amino acids: CSASNTGPYYGYTF. In DNA, the CDR3 is TGCAGTGCTAGTAACACCGGGCCCTACTATGGCTACACCTTC.

This chain connects TRBV5-1 to TRBJ2-2; the D gene could be TRBD1 or TRBD2 (5 bases each). Trimming pared 6 bases from V and 0 bases from J, leaving 15 bases between. There are 16 residues in the CDR3. CDR1 is SGHRS, CDR2 YFSETQ, per germline. For the CDR3, the DNA is TGCGCCAGCACCATCGGGGCAGGCGCGAACACCGGGGAGCTGTTTTTT. Translating it yields CASTIGAGANTGELFF.

The chain couples TRBV3-1 to TRBJ2-3; no definite D call. Per germline, CDR1 LGHDT and CDR2 YNNKEL (reference sequence). CDR3 size: 14 residues. The V gene lost 2 bases and the J gene lost 6 bases, with 12 bases spanning the gap. The CDR3 is CASSQLHRPDTQYF. CDR3 bases: TGTGCCAGCAGCCAACTACACAGACCGGATACGCAGTATTTT.

This clonotype was seen more than once but under ten times. The rearrangement links TRBV27 to TRBJ1-2; possible D gene TRBD1, 5 bases. The CDR3 length is 12 residues. Per germline, CDR1 MNHEY and CDR2 SMNVEV (reference sequence). The V end lost 8 bases, the J end lost 7 bases, and 14 bases lay between the germline ends. This chain's CDR3 is CASGPGVIGYTF. In DNA, the CDR3 is TGTGCCAGCGGGCCGGGGGTCATTGGCTACACCTTC.

In its sample, this clonotype was seen a few times. CDR3 in DNA: TGCAGTGCCCGAAGTGCGGGTGCCGTCACCGAGCAGTTCTTC. Its translation is CSARSAGAVTEQFF. The chain employs TRBV20-1 and TRBJ2-1; D perhaps matches TRBD2 (5 bases). The CDR3 contains 14 residues. Looked up from germline, CDR1 is DFQATT and CDR2 is SNEGSKA (reference sequence). V lost 6 bases to trimming and J lost 10 bases, with 22 bases between them.

This sequence joins TRBV27 and TRBJ2-1, with 11 bases that match TRBD1. This CDR3 spans 17 amino acids. Germline V gene data show CDR1 as MNHEY and CDR2 as SMNVEV (reference sequence). With 8 bases clipped from V and 10 bases from J, the junction kept 19 bases outside the gene matches. This CDR3 is CASFGFEVGQGAGEQFF. CDR3 DNA: TGTGCCAGCTTTGGGTTTGAAGTAGGACAGGGGGCCGGAGAGCAGTTCTTC.

This chain uses TRBV27 with TRBJ1-4; maybe TRBD1 (5 bases). Germline V gene lookup returns CDR1 MNHEY and CDR2 SMNVEV (reference sequence). The CDR3 loop spans 13 amino acids. With 3 bases removed from V and 6 bases from J, the gap between germline ends came to 8 bases. The CDR3 nucleotides are TGTGCCAGCAGTTTCATGGGGGATGAAAAACTGTTTTTT. It codes for CASSFMGDEKLFF.

The V and J genes are TRBV7-8 and TRBJ1-5; 9 positions agree with TRBD1. The V and J ends lost 7 bases and 6 bases, in that order; junction bases with no gene match: 10. Germline loops: CDR1 SGHVS, CDR2 FQNEAQ. This CDR3 region has 15 residues. The CDR3 region is CASTPETGGFQPQHF. CDR3 DNA sequence: TGTGCCAGCACCCCTGAGACAGGGGGATTTCAGCCCCAGCATTTT.

The CDR3 loop reads CSARPPLVSGGFSTDTQYF. The DNA of the CDR3 is TGCAGTGCTAGACCCCCCTTAGTTTCGGGGGGATTTAGCACAGATACGCAGTATTTT. V is TRBV20-1 and J is TRBJ2-3; 7 bases are a match to TRBD2. The CDR3 sequence is 19 residues long. Trimming removed 2 bases from V and 0 bases from J; junction bases left unmatched: 17. Per germline, CDR1 DFQATT and CDR2 SNEGSKA (reference sequence).

This clonotype was seen repeatedly, ten times or more. One junction end disagrees with the germline gene, perhaps due to a read error. The rearrangement joins TRBV12-3 or TRBV12-4 to TRBJ2-1; 9 nucleotides agree with TRBD2. CDR3 length equals 15 residues. This CDR3 is CASSLGSGSYDEQFF. The DNA of the CDR3 is TGTGCCAGCAGTTTAGGTAGCGGGAGCTACGATGAGCAGTTCTTC.

The V call is TRBV20-1, the J call TRBJ2-5; 7 bases match TRBD1. This CDR3 spans 14 amino acids. Germline lookup yields CDR1 DFQATT and CDR2 SNEGSKA (reference sequence). J gave up 13 bases and V 3 bases, and 17 bases lay outside the gene matches. CDR3 nucleotide sequence: TGCAGTGCTAGTAGCGCCGGGACAGTTTGTCCCCCGTACTTC. This translates into CSASSAGTVCPPYF.

The chain employs TRBV27 and TRBJ2-7; 8 bases match TRBD1. Germline lookup yields CDR1 MNHEY and CDR2 SMNVEV (reference sequence). The CDR3 length is 16 residues. V dropped 5 bases and J dropped 0; count of bases not matched to a gene: 9. CDR3 bases: TGTGCCAGCAGTGCCCCCGGGACAGGCGGCTCCTACGAGCAGTACTTC. As protein: CASSAPGTGGSYEQYF.

CDR3 DNA sequence: TGTGCCAGCACTACCCGTAGGGGGGTACTCGTCGGGGAGCTGTTTTTT. Its translation is CASTTRRGVLVGELFF. This chain uses TRBV7-2 with TRBJ2-2; D could derive from TRBD1 or TRBD2 (6 bases each). Germline CDR1 reads SGHTA; CDR2 reads FQGNSA. Trimming left V 7 bases short and J 7 bases short, with 22 bases between. The CDR3 runs 16 residues.

The gene calls are TRBV6-1 and TRBJ2-5, with 7 bases fitting TRBD1. The DNA matches TRBJ2-7 better at its end, which makes the J call doubtful. Germline assignment: CDR1 MNHNS and CDR2 SASEGT. This CDR3 comprises 14 residues. The chain's CDR3 is CASTLDRSSYEQYF. DNA of the CDR3: TGTGCCAGCACTTTGGACAGGAGCTCCTACGAGCAGTACTTC.

This sequence joins TRBV27 and TRBJ2-5; D not resolved. The V end lost 3 bases, the J end lost 11 bases, and 19 bases lay between the germline ends. CDR1 is MNHEY, CDR2 SMNVEV, per germline (reference sequence). The CDR3 totals 14 residues. The CDR3 sequence is CASSLPGRYNEQYF. For the CDR3, the DNA is TGTGCCAGCAGTTTGCCGGGCAGATACAATGAGCAGTACTTC.

The chain carries TRBV14 and TRBJ2-3; 8 bases align to TRBD2. From germline, CDR1 is SGHDN and CDR2 FVKESK. J lost 6 bases, V lost 4 bases, and 9 bases had no gene match. The CDR3 is 15 amino acids. CDR3 in amino acids: CASSRVLAAKDTQYF. The DNA of the CDR3 is TGTGCCAGCAGCCGAGTACTAGCGGCCAAGGATACGCAGTATTTT.

This clonotype has a handful of counts. The chain combines TRBV7-9 with TRBJ1-4, with D unclear. CDR1 and CDR2 from the germline V gene are SEHNR and FQNEAQ (reference sequence). The ends were cut back, 8 bases at V and 4 bases at J, with 11 bases in the middle. The CDR3 sequence is 13 residues long. The CDR3 sequence: CASGSALNEKLFF. DNA for the CDR3: TGTGCCAGCGGGTCCGCCCTTAATGAAAAACTGTTTTTT. Full variable domain (outside the CDR3, taken from reference TRBV7-9 and TRBJ1-4): DTGVSQNPRHKITKRGQNVTFRCDPISEHNRLYWYRQTLGQGPEFLTYFQNEAQLEKSRLLSDRFSAERPKGSFSTLEIQRTEQGDSAMYLCASGSALNEKLFFGSGTQLSVL.

CDR3 bases: TGTGCCAGCGGCCTAAGGGCCATGAACACTGAAGCTTTCTTT. Amino acid sequence: CASGLRAMNTEAFF. This rearrangement joins TRBV28 to TRBJ1-1; no definite D call. In germline, CDR1 is MDHEN, CDR2 SYDVKM. The CDR3 runs 14 residues. The germline V and J ends were trimmed by 8 bases and 0 bases, with 13 bases remaining between them.